Reported below is one T cell receptor gamma chain. TCRdb's protein for this DNA is that of a much larger clone and differs from the translation at residue 5, likely a read error; the protein shown is the DNA translation. The CDR3 contains 15 residues. The germline V gene has CDR1 EGSTGY and CDR2 YDSYTSSV. With 6 bases clipped from V and 0 bases from J, the junction kept 7 bases outside the gene matches. Vgamma9/Vdelta2+ and Vdelta2-negative gammadelta T cells were flow-sorted from PBMC for bulk sequencing. The data stem from a study of γδ T cells in repeated Plasmodium falciparum infection. Background on the study: Age- and gender-matched Australian children served as comparison for malaria-exposed Malian children.

TCRdb called clones from the multiplex PCR reads again using CATT. The sample shows about 26,000 gamma-chain clones, approximately 2.9% of them seen only once. The receptor was isolated from a pool of human donors (malaria-infected and uninfected, not separated). The sample was gamma-delta T cells from blood. The chain recombines TRGV4 with TRGJP1. In the absence of a J gene in TCRdb, the DNA was matched to germline to assign it here. CDR3 nucleotide sequence: TGTGCCACCTGGAGAATCTATACCACTGGTTGGTTCAAGATATTT. It codes for CATWRIYTTGWFKIF.